The 22 T cell receptor beta chains reported below all come from one sample, sequenced in a study of blood T cell repertoires in COVID-19. Profiled with immunoSEQ multiplex PCR; TCRdb holds only in-frame clones, not every one. The sample records 140,000 or so clones, around 90% being singletons. Sequencing input: peripheral blood. The receptors come from a man between 65 and 85 years old with acute or convalescent COVID-19.

The chain couples TRBV7-4 to TRBJ1-5; TRBD1 is a possible D gene (5 bases). CDR1 and CDR2 (germline): SGHVT, SQSDAQ. This CDR3 comprises 15 residues. V was cut by 5 bases and J by 4 bases, with 15 bases left in between. Here the CDR3 DNA reads TGTGCCAGCAGCCGCTTCTCGGGGGATAATCAGCCCCAGCATTTT. Translating gives CASSRFSGDNQPQHF.

V usage is TRBV7-4 and J usage is TRBJ2-1, with 12 bases matching TRBD2. Germline CDR1 reads SGHVT; CDR2 reads SQSDAQ. J was trimmed by 8 bases and V by 5 bases; bases with no gene match: 16. CDR3 size: 18 residues. CDR3 protein: CASSPNIRTSGVPDEQFF. CDR3 DNA: TGTGCCAGCAGCCCCAATATCCGGACTAGCGGGGTTCCGGATGAGCAGTTCTTC.

V usage is TRBV7-8 and J usage is TRBJ1-2, with unresolved D. Trimming pared 1 base from V and 4 bases from J, leaving 10 bases between. The CDR3 loop spans 14 amino acids. Germline V gene sequence: CDR1 SGHVS, CDR2 FQNEAQ. CDR3 nucleotide sequence: TGTGCCAGCAGCTTAGATTCTGCGGGCTATGGCTACACCTTC. It is translated as CASSLDSAGYGYTF.

This chain connects TRBV5-6 to TRBJ1-1, with D possibly matching TRBD1 (5 bases). The germline gives CDR1 SGHDT, CDR2 YYEEEE. V dropped 1 base and J dropped 5 bases, with 9 bases sitting between them. There are 13 residues in the CDR3. The CDR3 DNA follows: TGTGCCAGCAGCTTGCGGGGGAATACTGAAGCTTTCTTT. This sequence encodes CASSLRGNTEAFF. Full variable domain (outside the CDR3, taken from reference TRBV5-6 and TRBJ1-1): DAGVTQSPTHLIKTRGQQVTLRCSPKSGHDTVSWYQQALGQGPQFIFQYYEEEERQRGNFPDRFSGHQFPNYSSELNVNALLLGDSALYLCASSLRGNTEAFFGQGTRLTVV.

CDR3 sequence (DNA): TGTGCCAGCAGGGAGACAGGTCTTGAAAAACTGTTTTTT. Translated: CASRETGLEKLFF. The V and J genes are TRBV2 and TRBJ1-4; D possibly corresponds to TRBD1 (6 bases). Germline V lookup: CDR1 SNHLY, CDR2 FYNNEI. V lost 6 bases, J lost 7 bases, and 12 bases lay in between. This CDR3 is built from 13 residues. The entire variable domain, with the rest obtained from reference TRBV2 and TRBJ1-4, is as follows: EPEVTQTPSHQVTQMGQEVILRCVPISNHLYFYWYRQILGQKVEFLVSFYNNEISEKSEIFDDQFSVERPDGSNFTLKIRSTKLEDSAMYFCASRETGLEKLFFGSGTQLSVL.

J is TRBJ2-3 and V is TRBV5-8; perhaps TRBD2 as D (5 bases). The CDR3 spans 18 residues. Trimming pared 5 bases from V and 0 bases from J, leaving 22 bases between. In germline, CDR1 is SGHTS, CDR2 YDEGEE. This chain's CDR3 is CASRSREPKRPSTDTQYF. DNA for the CDR3: TGTGCCAGCAGGTCCCGGGAACCAAAAAGACCTAGCACAGATACGCAGTATTTT. The full variable domain, completed using reference TRBV5-8 and TRBJ2-3, is EAGVTQSPTHLIKTRGQQATLRCSPISGHTSVYWYQQALGLGLQFLLWYDEGEERNRGNFPPRFSGRQFPNYSSELNVNALELEDSALYLCASRSREPKRPSTDTQYFGPGTRLTVL.

The chain is built from TRBV11-2 and TRBJ2-1; 13 bases match TRBD2. Per germline, CDR1 SGHAT and CDR2 FQNNGV. The ends lost 9 bases at V and 5 bases at J; junction bases unmatched: 13. The length of the CDR3 is 17 residues. Here the CDR3 DNA reads TGTGCCAGTCGGGGACTAGCGGGACGTACAATCAACAATGAGCAGTTCTTC. Translating it yields CASRGLAGRTINNEQFF.

The J gene is TRBJ2-5, the V gene TRBV5-1; 9 nucleotides match TRBD2. The CDR3 consists of 16 residues. The V gene's germline CDR1 is SGHRS and CDR2 YFSETQ. Unmatched junction bases numbered 11, after V lost 3 bases and J lost 5 bases. CDR3 nucleotides: TGCGCCAGCAGCTCCGGAGGGCTAGCGGGGAGCGAGACCCAGTACTTC. This sequence encodes CASSSGGLAGSETQYF.

This chain links TRBV7-9 with TRBJ1-3; D is ambiguous. CDR1 is SEHNR, CDR2 FQNEAQ, per germline (reference sequence). The CDR3 spans 16 residues. The ends were cut back, 2 bases at V and 0 bases at J, with 11 bases in the middle. CDR3 sequence: CASSLRKSFSGNTIYF. CDR3 in DNA: TGTGCCAGCAGCTTACGTAAAAGCTTCTCTGGAAACACCATATATTTT.

The genes are TRBV19 and TRBJ1-3; maybe TRBD1 (6 bases). Trimming took 4 bases from V and 0 from J, leaving 13 bases between them. CDR1 is LNHDA and CDR2 is SQIVND in the germline V gene (reference sequence). This CDR3 has 16 amino acids. The CDR3 DNA reads as TGTGCCAGTAGTACAAGGACAGACGTCTCTGGAAACACCATATATTTT. Translated, it gives CASSTRTDVSGNTIYF. Drawing the rest from reference TRBV19 and TRBJ1-3, the complete variable domain is DGGITQSPKYLFRKEGQNVTLSCEQNLNHDAMYWYRQDPGQGLRLIYYSQIVNDFQKGDIAEGYSVSREKKESFPLTVTSAQKNPTAFYLCASSTRTDVSGNTIYFGEGSWLTVV.

This rearrangement joins TRBV4-2 to TRBJ1-2; TRBD1 agrees at 8 bases. Per the germline V gene, CDR1 is LGHNA and CDR2 is YNFKEQ. The J segment lost 7 bases and the V segment lost 4 bases, leaving 20 bases of the junction unmatched. The CDR3 covers 18 residues. The CDR3 spells CASSRAGTGSPPSSGYTF. The CDR3 DNA sequence: TGTGCCAGCAGCCGGGCCGGGACAGGTTCCCCCCCATCTAGTGGCTACACCTTC.

The chain recombines TRBV6-1 with TRBJ1-6; 10 nucleotides align to TRBD1. V dropped 4 bases and J dropped 9; count of bases not matched to a gene: 9. This CDR3 has 16 residues. Germline V lookup: CDR1 MNHNS, CDR2 SASEGT. CDR3 region: CASSAPRQGASSPLHF. The CDR3 region has the DNA TGTGCCAGCAGTGCCCCTCGACAGGGGGCGAGTTCACCCCTCCACTTT.

The rearrangement uses TRBV3-1 (or the pseudogene TRBV3-2) and TRBJ2-2; possible D gene TRBD1, 6 bases. The germline V gene has CDR1 LGHDT and CDR2 YNNKEL (reference sequence). Trimming took off 3 bases at V and 4 bases at J, with 9 bases between the two ends. The length of the CDR3 is 14 residues. CDR3 sequence (DNA): TGTGCCAGCAGCCATAGGGGGTCCACCGGGGAGCTGTTTTTT. Residues: CASSHRGSTGELFF.

The V and J genes are TRBV6-5 and TRBJ2-1; 8 nucleotides line up with TRBD2. The junction had 3 bases not matched to a gene; V was cut back by 2 bases and J by 3 bases. CDR1 MNHEY and CDR2 SVGAGI come from the germline V gene. The CDR3 is 15 amino acids. CDR3 DNA sequence: TGTGCCAGCAGTTACAGCCTAGCGGGCTACAATGAGCAGTTCTTC. This encodes CASSYSLAGYNEQFF.

This CDR3 reads CASSRTRQGAHGYTF. As DNA, the CDR3 is TGTGCCAGCAGCCGCACCAGACAGGGGGCTCATGGCTACACCTTC. The genes are TRBV3-1 (or the pseudogene TRBV3-2) and TRBJ1-2; 10 bases fit TRBD1. The CDR3 has 15 residues. CDR1 and CDR2 (germline): LGHDT, YNNKEL (reference sequence). Unmatched junction bases numbered 8, after V lost 4 bases and J lost 6 bases.

This chain links TRBV6-5 with TRBJ2-7; 7 bases fit TRBD1. This CDR3 is built from 15 residues. The V gene end was trimmed by 6 bases and the J gene end by 2 bases; junction bases not matched to a gene: 10. Germline V gives CDR1 MNHEY, CDR2 SVGAGI. This CDR3 reads CASRYSSRGPYEQYF. The CDR3 bases are TGTGCCAGCAGGTATTCATCTAGGGGGCCCTACGAGCAGTACTTC.

The chain joins TRBV4-1 to TRBJ2-6, with D possibly TRBD2 on 5 matching bases. This CDR3 spans 18 amino acids. V lost 1 base to trimming and J lost 0 bases, with 13 bases between them. Germline assignment: CDR1 MGHRA and CDR2 YSYEKL. This CDR3 reads CASSQARTRDSGANVLTF. The CDR3 DNA reads TGCGCCAGCAGCCAAGCACGGACCCGGGACTCTGGGGCCAACGTCCTGACTTTC.

V is TRBV19 and J is TRBJ1-6; 8 bases line up with TRBD1. This CDR3 is 15 amino acids long. CDR1 and CDR2 (germline): LNHDA, SQIVND (reference sequence). The J segment lost 6 bases and the V segment lost 3 bases, leaving 4 bases of the junction unmatched. The CDR3 reads CASSIAQGGNSPLHF. The CDR3, as DNA: TGTGCCAGTAGTATTGCACAGGGGGGTAATTCACCCCTCCACTTT.

The gene calls are TRBV27 and TRBJ1-1; no reliable D call. The CDR3 has 13 residues. Germline values: CDR1 MNHEY, CDR2 SMNVEV (reference sequence). Trimming took 5 bases from V and 4 from J, leaving 11 bases between them. The CDR3 coding sequence is TGTGCCAGCAGTCCTACCTGGAGCACTGAAGCTTTCTTT. Its translation: CASSPTWSTEAFF.

This chain links TRBV19 with TRBJ2-7; D possibly corresponds to TRBD2 (6 bases). Trimming left V 2 bases short and J 6 bases short, with 14 bases between. The CDR3 is 14 residues long. The germline V gene has CDR1 LNHDA and CDR2 SQIVND (reference sequence). The CDR3 sequence is CASSITGAEGEQYF. As DNA, the CDR3 is TGTGCCAGTAGTATAACCGGGGCGGAGGGCGAGCAGTACTTC.

The rearrangement links TRBV5-4 to TRBJ1-3, with a weak D call TRBD1 (6 bases). This CDR3 spans 16 amino acids. V was trimmed by 0 bases and J by 0 bases, leaving 10 bases between them. CDR1 and CDR2 from the germline V gene are SGHNT and YYREEE (reference sequence). The CDR3 reads CASSLDPDSSGNTIYF. CDR3 coding DNA: TGTGCCAGCAGCTTGGATCCGGACAGCTCTGGAAACACCATATATTTT. Looking up the rest from reference TRBV5-4 and TRBJ1-3 gives the full variable domain: ETGVTQSPTHLIKTRGQQVTLRCSSQSGHNTVSWYQQALGQGPQFIFQYYREEENGRGNFPPRFSGLQFPNYSSELNVNALELDDSALYLCASSLDPDSSGNTIYFGEGSWLTVV.

J is TRBJ1-6 and V is TRBV19; TRBD1 is a possible D gene (6 bases). CDR3 length equals 12 residues. In germline, CDR1 is LNHDA, CDR2 SQIVND (reference sequence). V dropped 5 bases and J dropped 15 bases, with 14 bases sitting between them. CDR3 sequence reads: CASSLLGANLHF. In DNA, the CDR3 is TGTGCCAGTAGTCTACTGGGGGCCAACCTCCACTTT.